These 22 T cell receptor beta chains were sequenced from one sample in a study of T-cell reconstitution after alpha-beta-depleted transplantation in children. During its preparation, the TCRbeta library received unique molecular identifiers. TCRdb re-called the PCR reads through MiXCR, storing one row per CDR3 protein. Of just over 950,000 distinct CDR3 sequences listed, about 29% are singletons. The input for sequencing was PBMCs, mostly from graft donor cells, taken 360 days after TCRalphabeta/CD19-depleted stem cell transplant. These receptors originate from a boy less than two years old who had a stem cell transplant for SCID, so the T cells may come from the graft donor.

This clonotype came up a few times. The genes are TRBV20-1 and TRBJ2-3; TRBD2 might be the D (6 bases). The V gene lost 5 bases and the J gene lost 0 bases, with 12 bases spanning the gap. The CDR3 has 14 amino acids. Germline values: CDR1 DFQATT, CDR2 SNEGSKA (reference sequence). CDR3 nucleotides: TGCAGTGCTCTCAGGAGGGCAAGCACAGATACGCAGTATTTT. Residues: CSALRRASTDTQYF.

The chain is built from TRBV5-5 and TRBJ1-2; unclear D gene. Germline V gene lookup returns CDR1 SGHKS and CDR2 YYEKEE (reference sequence). There are 14 residues in the CDR3. Trimming took off 3 bases at V and 3 bases at J, with 12 bases between the two ends. Here the CDR3 reads CASSSDDPDYGYTF. As DNA, the CDR3 is TGTGCCAGCAGCTCCGACGATCCGGACTATGGCTACACCTTC.

This clonotype was seen just once. The gene calls are TRBV7-2 and TRBJ2-3; 7 nucleotides match TRBD2. Unmatched junction bases numbered 15, after V lost 5 bases and J lost 4 bases. Germline V CDR1 and CDR2: SGHTA, FQGNSA. The CDR3 sequence is 17 residues long. CDR3 bases: TGTGCCAGCAGCCCCGACCTACTAGCGTTTATGGCAGATACGCAGTATTTT. It is translated as CASSPDLLAFMADTQYF.

Many counts were recorded for this clonotype. This sequence joins TRBV6-5 and TRBJ2-1; D is possibly TRBD2 (6 bases). The V gene lost 6 bases and the J gene lost 5 bases, with 14 bases spanning the gap. The CDR3 runs to 14 residues. Germline V CDR1 and CDR2: MNHEY, SVGAGI. This CDR3 is CASSPRRDHNEQFF. The CDR3, as DNA: TGTGCCAGCAGCCCAAGGAGGGATCACAATGAGCAGTTCTTC.

This chain links TRBV5-5 with TRBJ2-7, with 7 bases identical to TRBD1. This CDR3 comprises 16 residues. Germline V lookup: CDR1 SGHKS, CDR2 YYEKEE (reference sequence). After removal of 0 bases from V and 0 bases from J, the junction contained 6 bases not matched to a gene. CDR3 residues: CASSLAGTVSSYEQYF. The DNA for the CDR3 is TGTGCCAGCAGCTTGGCGGGGACAGTTAGCTCCTACGAGCAGTACTTC.

This clonotype was found many times. The chain is built from TRBV20-1 and TRBJ2-1; D unresolved. V was clipped by 2 bases and J by 10 bases, with 9 bases between them. Germline lookup yields CDR1 DFQATT and CDR2 SNEGSKA (reference sequence). The CDR3 is 11 residues long. The CDR3 region is CSARRGLEQFF. The CDR3 coding sequence is TGCAGTGCTAGACGAGGTCTCGAGCAGTTCTTC.

The V call is TRBV20-1, the J call TRBJ1-1, with D unclear. Trimming pared 5 bases from V and 2 bases from J, leaving 21 bases between. Germline loops: CDR1 DFQATT, CDR2 SNEGSKA (reference sequence). The CDR3 spans 16 residues. The DNA for the CDR3 is TGCAGTGCTCTTGTCCCCGACCTCGGCTCAAACACTGAAGCTTTCTTT. Protein product: CSALVPDLGSNTEAFF.

This clonotype occurred a few times. The chain employs TRBV30 and TRBJ1-1, with D hard to call. Germline V gives CDR1 GTSNPN, CDR2 SVGIG (reference sequence). V dropped 5 bases and J dropped 10 bases, with 17 bases sitting between them. The CDR3 consists of 12 residues. CDR3 in amino acids: CAWRLGRIGAFF. As DNA, the CDR3 is TGTGCCTGGCGCCTCGGGAGGATAGGAGCTTTCTTT.

This clonotype was detected a few times. The chain uses TRBV7-9 and TRBJ2-2, with 9 bases matching TRBD2. Losses at the gene ends were 3 bases for V and 3 bases for J; bases not matched to a gene: 8. CDR1 SEHNR and CDR2 FQNEAQ come from the germline V gene (reference sequence). CDR3 length: 17 residues. In DNA form, the CDR3 reads TGTGCCAGCAGCTTCACCGCTAGCGGGGTATACACCGGGGAGCTGTTTTTT. Protein sequence: CASSFTASGVYTGELFF.

This clonotype was detected ten times or more. The J gene is TRBJ2-7, the V gene TRBV5-1; 9 bases line up with TRBD1. This CDR3 contains 15 residues. CDR1 is SGHRS and CDR2 is YFSETQ in the germline V gene. The trim removed 0 bases at V and 6 bases at J, leaving 7 bases unmatched. The CDR3 DNA reads TGCGCCAGCAGCTTGGTCGGGACAGGGTTGGGCGAGCAGTACTTC. Its protein is CASSLVGTGLGEQYF. Filled out from reference TRBV5-1 and TRBJ2-7, the complete variable domain reads KAGVTQTPRYLIKTRGQQVTLSCSPISGHRSVSWYQQTPGQGLQFLFEYFSETQRNKGNFPGRFSGRQFSNSRSEMNVSTLELGDSALYLCASSLVGTGLGEQYFGPGTRLTVT.

This rearrangement joins TRBV12-3 or TRBV12-4 to TRBJ2-7; D tentatively reads TRBD1 or TRBD2 (5 bases each). Trimming removed 3 bases at V and 2 bases at J, with 14 bases between. The CDR3 has 15 amino acids. DNA for the CDR3: TGTGCCAGCAGTTTCGGGACCGTGGGTGCCTACGAGCAGTACTTC. It yields the protein CASSFGTVGAYEQYF.

This chain joins TRBV3-1 and TRBJ2-7; D is undetermined. Germline V gives CDR1 LGHDT, CDR2 YNNKEL (reference sequence). V dropped 4 bases and J dropped 2 bases, with 9 bases sitting between them. CDR3 length equals 13 residues. CDR3 nucleotides: TGTGCCAGCAGCCGCCGCCCCCCCTACGAGCAGTACTTC. Translated, it gives CASSRRPPYEQYF.

This clonotype came up a few times. The V and J genes are TRBV20-1 and TRBJ2-1; TRBD2 agrees at 9 bases. V lost 5 bases and J lost 9; bases outside the gene matches: 11. This CDR3 is 14 amino acids long. CDR1 is DFQATT, CDR2 SNEGSKA, per germline (reference sequence). The CDR3, as DNA: TGCAGTGCTTCGAGCGGGGGGCCTGGTACTGAGCAGTTCTTC. It translates to CSASSGGPGTEQFF.

This clonotype was found a few times. The rearrangement links TRBV20-1 to TRBJ2-1; D perhaps matches TRBD1 (6 bases). The CDR3 spans 13 residues. Germline assignment: CDR1 DFQATT and CDR2 SNEGSKA (reference sequence). Deletions cut 6 bases from V and 2 bases from J, with 11 bases between. DNA of the CDR3: TGCAGTGCCCCACAGGGCCCCTACAATGAGCAGTTCTTC. Translation: CSAPQGPYNEQFF.

Here the CDR3 reads CAISRDRGETQYF. For the CDR3, the DNA is TGTGCCATCAGTCGGGACAGGGGAGAGACCCAGTACTTC. V and J are TRBV10-3 and TRBJ2-5; 10 positions agree with TRBD1. Germline V gene lookup returns CDR1 ENHRY and CDR2 SYGVKD. The CDR3 runs 13 residues. J was trimmed by 4 bases and V by 5 bases; bases with no gene match: 1.

This clonotype has more than one count but fewer than ten. The chain couples TRBV29-1 to TRBJ2-5; D unresolved. CDR3 length equals 13 residues. Germline CDR1 and CDR2: SQVTM and ANQGSEA. Trimming cost V 3 bases and J 7 bases, with 15 bases left between them. DNA for the CDR3: TGCAGCGTTGACCTTGACCCGTGGGGGACCCAGTACTTC. It is translated as CSVDLDPWGTQYF.

V and J are TRBV30 and TRBJ1-1, with 7 bases identical to TRBD1. With V trimmed by 3 bases and J by 6 bases, 10 bases remained unmatched. CDR1 is GTSNPN, CDR2 SVGIG, per germline (reference sequence). The CDR3 spans 14 residues. CDR3 sequence (DNA): TGTGCCTGGAGGGTACAGGGGAGTAGGTCTGAAGCTTTCTTT. Amino acid sequence: CAWRVQGSRSEAFF.

This clonotype showed up just a few times. The J gene is TRBJ2-1, the V gene TRBV5-6; no clear D. The CDR3 totals 16 residues. V gave up 0 bases and J gave up 0 bases, with 10 bases separating them. Germline V lookup: CDR1 SGHDT, CDR2 YYEEEE. CDR3 sequence (DNA): TGTGCCAGCAGCTTGGTTGGCAGACTCTCCTACAATGAGCAGTTCTTC. It is translated as CASSLVGRLSYNEQFF.

The rearrangement uses TRBV2 and TRBJ1-1; D ambiguous. Germline CDR1 reads SNHLY; CDR2 reads FYNNEI. V was cut by 4 bases and J by 3 bases, with 12 bases left in between. The CDR3 consists of 14 residues. The CDR3 sequence: CASSAEGGYTEAFF. For the CDR3, the DNA is TGTGCCAGCAGTGCTGAGGGCGGGTACACTGAAGCTTTCTTT. Full variable domain (remainder filled in from reference TRBV2 and TRBJ1-1): EPEVTQTPSHQVTQMGQEVILRCVPISNHLYFYWYRQILGQKVEFLVSFYNNEISEKSEIFDDQFSVERPDGSNFTLKIRSTKLEDSAMYFCASSAEGGYTEAFFGQGTRLTVV.

This chain uses TRBV5-1 with TRBJ1-3; D not resolved. The CDR3 is made up of 16 amino acids. Germline assignment: CDR1 SGHRS and CDR2 YFSETQ. Trimming removed 0 bases from V and 0 bases from J, with 10 bases in between. CDR3: CASSLVTASSGNTIYF. The CDR3 DNA is TGCGCCAGCAGCTTGGTTACGGCTAGCTCTGGAAACACCATATATTTT.

This sequence joins TRBV5-1 and TRBJ2-3; the D is unclear. Trimming pared 0 bases from V and 4 bases from J, leaving 15 bases between. CDR3 length: 16 amino acids. Germline CDR1 is SGHRS and CDR2 is YFSETQ. The CDR3 is CASSLGTPFSPDTQYF. DNA for the CDR3: TGCGCCAGCAGCTTGGGGACCCCCTTCAGCCCAGATACGCAGTATTTT.

The table lists this clonotype with a few counts. V usage is TRBV12-3 or TRBV12-4 and J usage is TRBJ2-7; D may correspond to TRBD1 or TRBD2 (5 bases each). The V end was cut by 4 bases, the J end by 6 bases, with 16 bases between. CDR3 size: 14 residues. The CDR3 DNA sequence: TGTGCCAGCAGTTGGGACCCCTCCGGTGCCGAGCAGTACTTC. Protein: CASSWDPSGAEQYF.